Shown below are 6 T cell receptor beta chains from a single sample sequenced in a study of T cells in Graves' hyperthyroidism and ophthalmopathy. Amplification of TCR beta CDR3 regions was performed using RNA transcripts as template. In the first-round RT-PCR of the TCR CDR3, the HTBI primer set was used. TCRdb passed the multiplex PCR reads through MiXCR, listing each CDR3 protein once. The sample includes about 640,000 distinct CDR3 sequences, less than 25% of them seen just once. Material: blood. All receptors come from a man aged 30 to 45 with Graves' ophthalmopathy.

V is TRBV30 and J is TRBJ2-4; 7 bases match TRBD2. This CDR3 contains 15 residues. The trim removed 0 bases at V and 7 bases at J, leaving 9 bases unmatched. Germline loops: CDR1 GTSNPN, CDR2 SVGIG (reference sequence). The CDR3 DNA reads as TGTGCCTGGAGTGTAGGCGGGGGAAGAGGGAACATTCAGTACTTC. This encodes CAWSVGGGRGNIQYF.

The chain couples TRBV5-1 to TRBJ2-1; 7 bases map to TRBD2. V trimming: 4 bases; J trimming: 3 bases; junction bases outside the gene matches: 7. Looked up from germline, CDR1 is SGHRS and CDR2 is YFSETQ. The CDR3 length is 15 residues. The CDR3: CASSGGGGNYNEQFF. The CDR3 DNA sequence: TGCGCCAGCAGCGGGGGGGGGGGGAACTACAATGAGCAGTTCTTC.

This clonotype was found many times. The CDR3 loop reads CASSISRGQPPYEQYF. CDR3 nucleotides: TGTGCCAGCAGCATTAGCAGGGGGCAACCCCCCTACGAGCAGTACTTC. The chain links TRBV7-2 to TRBJ2-7; 8 bases agree with TRBD1. The CDR3 is 16 amino acids. V gave up 5 bases and J gave up 2 bases; unmatched junction bases: 11. The germline CDR1 and CDR2 sequences are SGHTA and FQGNSA.

In its sample, this clonotype was seen many times. The rearrangement joins TRBV3-1 to TRBJ2-7; the D gene is possibly TRBD1 (5 bases). Germline V gene data show CDR1 as LGHDT and CDR2 as YNNKEL (reference sequence). The CDR3 runs 13 residues. Trimming took off 4 bases at V and 0 bases at J, with 7 bases between the two ends. CDR3 protein: CASSRQSSYEQYF. CDR3 sequence (DNA): TGTGCCAGCAGCCGACAGAGCTCCTACGAGCAGTACTTC.

This clonotype was counted a few times. V gene TRBV6-2 or TRBV6-3 combines with J gene TRBJ1-1; D not resolved. The CDR3 is 14 residues long. Germline loops: CDR1 MNHEY, CDR2 SVGEGT. Trimming removed 0 bases at V and 2 bases at J, with 7 bases between. This CDR3 is CASSYSRRNTEAFF. CDR3 bases: TGTGCCAGCAGTTACTCGAGGCGAAACACTGAAGCTTTCTTT.

The V call is TRBV5-5, the J call TRBJ2-7; 11 nucleotides agree with TRBD1. Trimming took 6 bases from V and 0 from J; bases not matched to a gene: 11. CDR3 length: 17 residues. The germline CDR1 and CDR2 sequences are SGHKS and YYEKEE (reference sequence). CDR3 region: CASTGQGESRGSYEQYF. Written as DNA, the CDR3 is TGTGCCAGCACGGGACAGGGGGAGTCGCGCGGCTCCTACGAGCAGTACTTC.